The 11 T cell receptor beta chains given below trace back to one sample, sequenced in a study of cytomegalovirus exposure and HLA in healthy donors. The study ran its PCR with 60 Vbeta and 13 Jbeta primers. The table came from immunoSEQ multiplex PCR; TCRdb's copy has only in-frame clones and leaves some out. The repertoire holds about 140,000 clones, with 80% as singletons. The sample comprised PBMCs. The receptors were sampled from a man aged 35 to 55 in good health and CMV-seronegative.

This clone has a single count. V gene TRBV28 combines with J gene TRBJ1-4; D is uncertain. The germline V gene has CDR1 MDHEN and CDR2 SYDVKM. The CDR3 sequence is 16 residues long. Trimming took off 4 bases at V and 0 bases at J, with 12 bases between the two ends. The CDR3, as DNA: TGTGCCAGCAGTTCACCCGGGAGCTCAACTAATGAAAAACTGTTTTTT. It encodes CASSSPGSSTNEKLFF.

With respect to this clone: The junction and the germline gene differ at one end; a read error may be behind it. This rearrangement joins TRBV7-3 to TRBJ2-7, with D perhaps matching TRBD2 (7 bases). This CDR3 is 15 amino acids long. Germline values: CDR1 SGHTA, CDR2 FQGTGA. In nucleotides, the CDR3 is TGTGCCAGCAGCCTAACCGGGGGGCCGTCCTACGAGCAGTACTTC. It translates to CASSLTGGPSYEQYF.

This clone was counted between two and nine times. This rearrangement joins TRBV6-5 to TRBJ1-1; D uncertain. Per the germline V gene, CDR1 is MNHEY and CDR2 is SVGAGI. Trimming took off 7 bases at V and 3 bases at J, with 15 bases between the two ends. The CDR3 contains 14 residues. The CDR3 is CASTPTAADTEAFF. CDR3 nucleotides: TGTGCCAGCACCCCCACGGCGGCGGACACTGAAGCTTTCTTT.

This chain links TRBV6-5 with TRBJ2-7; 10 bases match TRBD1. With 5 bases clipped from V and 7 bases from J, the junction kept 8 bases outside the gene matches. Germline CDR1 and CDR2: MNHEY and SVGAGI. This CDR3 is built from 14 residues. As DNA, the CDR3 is TGTGCCAGCAGTCAACGACAGGGGGCGGGGGAGCAGTACTTC. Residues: CASSQRQGAGEQYF.

CDR3 in amino acids: CASGNRGPGQPQHF. CDR3 DNA: TGTGCCAGCGGAAACAGGGGGCCGGGACAGCCCCAGCATTTT. The chain is built from TRBV5-5 and TRBJ1-5, with 9 positions matching TRBD1. This CDR3 has 14 amino acids. Germline V CDR1 and CDR2: SGHKS, YYEKEE (reference sequence). V lost 7 bases and J lost 7; bases outside the gene matches: 9.

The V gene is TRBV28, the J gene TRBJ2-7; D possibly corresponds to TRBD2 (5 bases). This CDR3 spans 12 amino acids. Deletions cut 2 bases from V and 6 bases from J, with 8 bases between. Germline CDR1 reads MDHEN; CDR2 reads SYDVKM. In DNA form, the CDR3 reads TGTGCCAGCAGTTTAAGAGGGAGCGAGCAGTACTTC. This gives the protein CASSLRGSEQYF.

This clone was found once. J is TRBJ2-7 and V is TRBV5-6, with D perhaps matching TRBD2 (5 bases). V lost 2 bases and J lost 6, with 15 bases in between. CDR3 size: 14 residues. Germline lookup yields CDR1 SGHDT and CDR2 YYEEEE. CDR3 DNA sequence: TGTGCCAGCAGCTTATTCGGGGTGGGGTTCGAGCAGTACTTC. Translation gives CASSLFGVGFEQYF.

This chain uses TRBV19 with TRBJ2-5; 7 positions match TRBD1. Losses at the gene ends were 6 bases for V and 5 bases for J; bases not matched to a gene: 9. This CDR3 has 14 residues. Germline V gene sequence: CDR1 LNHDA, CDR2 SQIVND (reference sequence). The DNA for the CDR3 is TGTGCCAGTAGGACACAGGGGTCGGGGGAGACCCAGTACTTC. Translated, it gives CASRTQGSGETQYF.

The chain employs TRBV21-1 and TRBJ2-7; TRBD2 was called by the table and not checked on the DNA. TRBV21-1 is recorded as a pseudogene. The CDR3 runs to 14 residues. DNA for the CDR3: TGTGCCAGCAGCACCTGGACTCTTGCCTACGAGCAGTACTTC. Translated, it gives CASSTWTLAYEQYF.

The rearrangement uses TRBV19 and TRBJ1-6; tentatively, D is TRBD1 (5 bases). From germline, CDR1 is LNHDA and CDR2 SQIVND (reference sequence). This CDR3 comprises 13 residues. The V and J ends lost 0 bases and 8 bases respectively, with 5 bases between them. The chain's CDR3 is CASSIDRDSPLHF. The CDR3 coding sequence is TGTGCCAGTAGTATAGACAGGGATTCACCCCTCCACTTT.

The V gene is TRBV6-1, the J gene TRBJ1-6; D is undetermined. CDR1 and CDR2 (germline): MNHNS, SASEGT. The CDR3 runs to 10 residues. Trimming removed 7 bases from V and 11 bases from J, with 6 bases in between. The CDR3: CASNIAPLHF. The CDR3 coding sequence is TGTGCCAGCAATATTGCACCCCTCCACTTT.